The 14 T cell receptor beta chains below all came from one sample that was sequenced in a study of regulatory T cells in long-lasting Graves disease. Construction of the TCR beta libraries employed iRepertoire HTBI primers in conjunction with Arm-PCR of CDR3 regions. TCRdb re-called the multiplex PCR reads through MiXCR, storing one row per CDR3 protein. Of 500,000 to 700,000 distinct CDR3 sequences in the sample, around 15% were seen once. Time point noted: newly diagnosed GD, antithyroid drugs for less than 3 months. There was RNA extracted from PBMCs, and the TCR library was made from it. These sequences were also reported in another study, on T cells in Graves' hyperthyroidism and ophthalmopathy.

Specimen: peripheral blood mononuclear cells (PBMCs), collected at new diagnosis, from a patient treated with antithyroid drugs. The receptors stem from a young woman with Graves disease.

This clonotype was seen many times. The chain is built from TRBV5-1 and TRBJ1-1; 10 bases align to TRBD1. CDR3 length equals 15 residues. V lost 4 bases and J lost 4; bases outside the gene matches: 7. The germline gives CDR1 SGHRS, CDR2 YFSETQ. The CDR3 region has the DNA TGCGCCAGCAGCGTTCGACAGGGGGCCTTCACTGAAGCTTTCTTT. Protein sequence: CASSVRQGAFTEAFF.

This clonotype was seen ten or more times. V is TRBV6-1 and J is TRBJ2-7; tentatively, D is TRBD1 (5 bases). V dropped 6 bases and J dropped 5 bases, with 17 bases sitting between them. Germline lookup yields CDR1 MNHNS and CDR2 SASEGT. The CDR3 contains 14 residues. The CDR3 DNA is TGTGCCAGCAGAGAGGACCAGGGCAGCCACGAGCAGTACTTC. Amino acid sequence: CASREDQGSHEQYF.

This clonotype was seen ten or more times. The chain uses TRBV28 and TRBJ2-7; the D is unclear. CDR3 length equals 13 residues. Trimming took off 3 bases at V and 2 bases at J, with 8 bases between the two ends. CDR1 is MDHEN, CDR2 SYDVKM, per germline. The CDR3 is CASSLMRTYEQYF. In DNA form, the CDR3 reads TGTGCCAGCAGTTTGATGAGGACCTACGAGCAGTACTTC.

The gene calls are TRBV6-1 and TRBJ2-7, with a weak D call TRBD1 (6 bases). The CDR3 covers 15 residues. The V end was cut by 5 bases, the J end by 0 bases, with 14 bases between. CDR1 is MNHNS and CDR2 is SASEGT in the germline V gene. DNA of the CDR3: TGTGCCAGCAGTAAACAGGGCACTGACTCCTACGAGCAGTACTTC. It translates to CASSKQGTDSYEQYF.

As regards this clonotype: One junction end disagrees with the germline gene, perhaps due to a read error. The chain employs TRBV7-6 and TRBJ2-2; 9 nucleotides match TRBD1. The CDR3 runs to 14 residues. Germline V lookup: CDR1 SGHVS, CDR2 FNYEAQ. The DNA of the CDR3 is TGTGCCAGCAGCTTAGGGACAGGGGTCGGGGAGCCGTTTTTT. This translates into CASSLGTGVGEPFF.

The table lists this clonotype with a few counts. CDR3 DNA: TGTGCCAGCAGCTTAAAACAGGGCCCTAACTATGGCTACACCTTC. This encodes CASSLKQGPNYGYTF. The chain employs TRBV7-9 and TRBJ1-2, with D perhaps matching TRBD1 (6 bases). CDR1 is SEHNR, CDR2 FQNEAQ, per germline (reference sequence). CDR3 size: 15 residues. Trimming stripped 2 bases from V and 0 bases from J, with 10 bases between.

This clonotype was seen repeatedly, ten times or more. The rearrangement uses TRBV29-1 and TRBJ1-2; the match to TRBD1 covers 12 bases. Germline V CDR1 and CDR2: SQVTM, ANQGSEA. This CDR3 comprises 13 residues. J lost 7 bases, V lost 6 bases, and 6 bases had no gene match. In DNA form, the CDR3 reads TGCAGCGTAGCGGGACAGGGGGCAAGTGGCTACACCTTC. It codes for CSVAGQGASGYTF.

The chain uses TRBV6-2 or TRBV6-3 and TRBJ1-2, with D maybe TRBD1 (6 bases). Germline assignment: CDR1 MNHEY and CDR2 SVGEGT. The V end was cut by 4 bases, the J end by 8 bases, with 14 bases between. The CDR3 runs to 13 residues. The CDR3 here is CASSWTVGDGYTF. For the CDR3, the DNA is TGTGCCAGCAGTTGGACAGTAGGGGACGGCTACACCTTC.

This clonotype was counted at least ten times. V gene TRBV6-1 combines with J gene TRBJ1-2; tentatively, D is TRBD1 (5 bases). V gave up 10 bases and J gave up 3 bases, with 9 bases separating them. The CDR3 covers 11 residues. The germline V gene encodes CDR1 MNHNS and CDR2 SASEGT. CDR3 sequence (DNA): TGTGCCATCTCGACAGACTATGGCTACACCTTC. Its protein is CAISTDYGYTF.

The chain has TRBV7-8 and TRBJ2-1, with 7 bases fitting TRBD2. Trimming took 5 bases from V and 3 from J; bases not matched to a gene: 10. The CDR3 covers 16 residues. Germline-derived CDR1 and CDR2 are SGHVS and FQNEAQ. As DNA, the CDR3 is TGTGCCAGCAGCCAACAACCTAGCGGCCTCTACAATGAGCAGTTCTTC. This sequence encodes CASSQQPSGLYNEQFF.

This sequence joins TRBV19 and TRBJ2-1, with 8 bases identical to TRBD1. V dropped 5 bases and J dropped 10; count of bases not matched to a gene: 13. There are 15 residues in the CDR3. Germline loops: CDR1 LNHDA, CDR2 SQIVND (reference sequence). In DNA, the CDR3 is TGTGCCAGTAGTCTCACCCGGACAGGGAGGCAGGAGCAGTTCTTC. As protein: CASSLTRTGRQEQFF.

This sequence joins TRBV27 and TRBJ2-1; a possible D gene is TRBD2 (5 bases). With 3 bases removed from V and 1 base from J, the gap between germline ends came to 10 bases. The CDR3 has 15 residues. From germline, CDR1 is MNHEY and CDR2 SMNVEV (reference sequence). In DNA, the CDR3 is TGTGCCAGCAGTTTGAGGGATACGTCCTACAATGAGCAGTTCTTC. Amino acids: CASSLRDTSYNEQFF.

To note about this clonotype: This may stem from a read error, because a much larger clone lies one nucleotide away. The J gene is TRBJ2-5, the V gene TRBV6-1; unclear D gene. Germline V gene lookup returns CDR1 MNHNS and CDR2 SASEGT. The CDR3 spans 13 residues. The CDR3 here is CATSGRVQETQHF. The DNA for the CDR3 is TGTGCCACCAGTGGCCGGGTCCAAGAGACCCAGCACTTC.

This clonotype was counted a few times. This CDR3 reads CAWSVETLRYGYTF. For the CDR3, the DNA is TGTGCCTGGAGTGTGGAGACACTACGATATGGCTACACCTTC. The gene calls are TRBV30 and TRBJ1-2; D is uncertain. CDR3 length: 14 amino acids. CDR1 is GTSNPN, CDR2 SVGIG, per germline (reference sequence). V was shortened by 0 bases and J by 5 bases, with 13 bases between the two germline ends.